One and the same sample provided the 8 T cell receptor beta chains below, sequenced in a study of Ad26.COV2.S vaccination and SARS-CoV-2 variants. Assay used: immunoSEQ multiplex PCR; TCRdb lists only in-frame clones, some missing. Of some 410,000 clones detected, 80% to 95% appear once; the ten largest clones hold 1.5% to 2%. Treatment noted: approximately 18 received Ad26.COV2.S at low or high dose, single or two shots; 5 received placebo; per-sample allocation not given. Sample collection was performed on day 63 after the first vaccine or placebo injection. The source was peripheral blood, collected in a trial of Ad26.COV2.S vaccine versus placebo. These receptor sequences come from a person aged 18 to 65 who received the Ad26.COV2.S COVID-19 vaccine or a placebo.

The V gene is TRBV6-4, the J gene TRBJ2-2; D is unclear. This CDR3 has 13 amino acids. Germline V gives CDR1 MRHNA, CDR2 SNTAGT. Trimming took off 6 bases at V and 0 bases at J, with 5 bases between the two ends. The CDR3 DNA is TGTGCCAGCAGACCAGCGAACACCGGGGAGCTGTTTTTT. It yields the protein CASRPANTGELFF.

The chain has TRBV11-3 and TRBJ2-2; D ambiguous. The CDR3 spans 12 residues. The germline V gene has CDR1 SGHNT and CDR2 YENEEA. Deletions cut 5 bases from V and 7 bases from J, with 8 bases between. CDR3 DNA sequence: TGTGCCAGCAGCATAGGTCTCGGGGAGCTGTTTTTT. This sequence encodes CASSIGLGELFF.

The chain combines TRBV9 with TRBJ2-2; D may be TRBD1 (5 bases). This CDR3 has 17 amino acids. Germline loops: CDR1 SGDLS, CDR2 YYNGEE. Trimming stripped 4 bases from V and 0 bases from J, with 16 bases between. CDR3 protein: CASSPSPGHANTGELFF. The CDR3 DNA sequence: TGTGCCAGCAGCCCCTCCCCCGGACACGCGAACACCGGGGAGCTGTTTTTT.

The J gene is TRBJ1-2, the V gene TRBV4-3, with D perhaps matching TRBD1 (6 bases). This CDR3 is built from 16 residues. Germline V CDR1 and CDR2: LGHNA, YSLEER. Trimming took 3 bases from V and 8 from J, leaving 22 bases between them. This CDR3 reads CASSQGRGADIGGYTF. The CDR3 DNA follows: TGCGCCAGCAGCCAGGGTCGGGGGGCCGATATTGGGGGCTACACCTTC.

This chain connects TRBV18 to TRBJ1-1, with 8 bases identical to TRBD1. CDR3 size: 13 residues. The V segment lost 3 bases and the J segment 8 bases; nucleotides outside the gene matches: 5. Germline V CDR1 and CDR2: KGHSH, LQKENI. CDR3 DNA: TGTGCCAGCTCACCGAGACAGGGGCAAGAAGCTTTCTTT. This gives the protein CASSPRQGQEAFF.

The chain joins TRBV28 to TRBJ2-7; tentatively, D is TRBD1 (5 bases). Germline loops: CDR1 MDHEN, CDR2 SYDVKM. The CDR3 spans 14 residues. Deletions cut 3 bases from V and 3 bases from J, with 12 bases between. The CDR3: CASSFRDGRYEQYF. CDR3 bases: TGTGCCAGCAGTTTCAGGGATGGTCGCTACGAGCAGTACTTC.

This chain joins TRBV6-1 and TRBJ2-7; D possibly corresponds to TRBD1 (6 bases). V was pared by 2 bases and J by 2 bases, with 13 bases between. The CDR3 is 15 amino acids. Germline V gene sequence: CDR1 MNHNS, CDR2 SASEGT. Written as DNA, the CDR3 is TGTGCCAGCAGTGAACCGGGACACTACCCCTACGAGCAGTACTTC. Translating it yields CASSEPGHYPYEQYF.

V and J are TRBV5-1 and TRBJ2-5, with a possible D match to TRBD1 (5 bases). The ends were cut back, 4 bases at V and 5 bases at J, with 18 bases in the middle. This CDR3 comprises 15 residues. Germline-derived CDR1 and CDR2 are SGHRS and YFSETQ. In nucleotides, the CDR3 is TGCGCCAGCAGCCCCGGCTGGATACAGGCTGAGACCCAGTACTTC. Translated, it gives CASSPGWIQAETQYF.